This T cell receptor (beta chain) was captured in a study of regulatory T cells in long-lasting Graves disease. Findings and limits, study-wide: Thyroid tissue was not studied; only peripheral blood was. When disease was persistent, TRBV28, TRBJ1-2 and TRBJ2-5 were the favored segments.

Time point meaning: newly diagnosed GD, antithyroid drugs for less than 3 months. After RNA was extracted from PBMCs, the TCR library was made from it. Investigators prepared the TCR beta libraries by applying iRepertoire HTBI primers and Arm-PCR of CDR3 regions. TCRdb independently ran MiXCR on the multiplex PCR reads; one entry per CDR3 protein. The sample records 680,000 or so distinct CDR3 sequences, about 16% being singletons. This clonotype has only a few counts. The antigen is undetermined. Germline CDR1 is SQVTM and CDR2 is ANQGSEA. This CDR3 contains 14 residues. With 7 bases clipped from V and 5 bases from J, the junction kept 13 bases outside the gene matches. These same records also appear under a second study, on T cells in Graves' hyperthyroidism and ophthalmopathy. That study reports: Clinical symptoms, serum thyroxine, TRAb, thyroid ultrasound and orbital computed tomography informed diagnoses. The TCR CDR3 was amplified in a first-round RT-PCR using the HTBI primer set.

The chain recombines TRBV29-1 with TRBJ2-7; TRBD2 aligns across 8 bases. This material consisted of peripheral blood mononuclear cells (PBMCs), taken at new diagnosis, from a patient treated with antithyroid drugs. This sequence originates from a woman under 40 with Graves disease. CDR3 residues: CSARLSGSVDEQYF. The CDR3 DNA reads TGCAGCGCCCGATTAAGCGGGAGTGTTGACGAGCAGTACTTC.